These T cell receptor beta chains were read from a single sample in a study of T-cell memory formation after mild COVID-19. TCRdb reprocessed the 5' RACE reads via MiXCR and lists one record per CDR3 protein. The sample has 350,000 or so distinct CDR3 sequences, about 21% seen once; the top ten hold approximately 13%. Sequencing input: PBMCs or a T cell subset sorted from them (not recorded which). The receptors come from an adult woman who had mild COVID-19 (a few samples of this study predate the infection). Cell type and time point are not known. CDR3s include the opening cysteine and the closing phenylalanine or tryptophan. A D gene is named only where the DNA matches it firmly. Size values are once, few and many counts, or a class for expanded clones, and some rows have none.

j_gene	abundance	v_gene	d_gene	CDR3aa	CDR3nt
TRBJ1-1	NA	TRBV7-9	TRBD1	CASTPTGGNTEAFF	TGTGCCAGCACCCCAACAGGGGGGAACACTGAAGCTTTCTTT
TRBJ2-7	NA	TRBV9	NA	CASSVAPESYEQYF	TGTGCCAGCAGCGTAGCTCCAGAATCCTACGAGCAGTACTTC
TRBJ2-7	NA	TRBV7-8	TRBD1	CASSARGQGAYEQYF	TGTGCCAGCAGCGCACGGGGACAGGGGGCCTACGAGCAGTACTTC
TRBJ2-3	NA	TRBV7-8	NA	CASSQEGRTDTQYF	TGTGCCAGCAGCCAAGAGGGGCGGACAGATACGCAGTATTTT
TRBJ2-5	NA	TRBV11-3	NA	CASSVQGPESGTQYF	TGTGCCAGCAGCGTACAGGGTCCCGAGTCGGGGACCCAGTACTTC
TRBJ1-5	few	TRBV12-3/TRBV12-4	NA	CASSLARVNQPQHF	TGTGCCAGCAGTTTAGCGCGGGTCAATCAGCCCCAGCATTTT
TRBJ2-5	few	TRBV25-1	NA	CASSELVETQYF	TGTGCCAGCAGTGAACTAGTTGAGACCCAGTACTTC
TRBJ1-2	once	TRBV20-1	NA	CSGDLRGNYGYTF	TGCAGTGGCGACCTACGGGGCAACTATGGCTACACCTTC
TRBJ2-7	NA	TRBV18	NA	CASSPPGRPYEQYF	TGTGCCAGCTCACCCCCGGGACGCCCCTACGAGCAGTACTTC
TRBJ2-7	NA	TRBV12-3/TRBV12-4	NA	CASSLRPGGSYEQYF	TGTGCCAGCAGTTTACGGCCAGGGGGGTCGTACGAGCAGTACTTC
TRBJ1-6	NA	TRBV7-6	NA	CASSLGRGSDSPLHF	TGTGCCAGCAGCTTAGGTCGAGGGTCGGATTCACCCCTCCACTTT
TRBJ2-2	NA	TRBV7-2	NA	CASSLESGSVTGELFF	TGTGCCAGCAGCTTAGAATCAGGCTCCGTCACCGGGGAGCTGTTTTTT
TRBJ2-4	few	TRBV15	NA	CATAPGPKNIQYF	TGTGCCACCGCCCCGGGACCTAAAAACATTCAGTACTTC
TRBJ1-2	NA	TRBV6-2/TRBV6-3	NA	CASRKTSNYGYTF	TGTGCCAGCAGGAAGACATCTAACTATGGCTACACCTTC
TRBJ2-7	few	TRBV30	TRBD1	CAWSVRDRGPEQYF	TGTGCCTGGAGTGTGCGGGACAGGGGGCCCGAGCAGTACTTC
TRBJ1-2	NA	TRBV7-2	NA	CASSPPPPGAGYTF	TGTGCCAGCAGCCCTCCACCGCCAGGTGCTGGCTACACCTTC
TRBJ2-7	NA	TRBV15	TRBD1	CATSRPQGDEQYF	TGTGCCACCAGCAGGCCCCAGGGGGACGAGCAGTACTTC
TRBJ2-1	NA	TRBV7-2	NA	CASTNGGRTYNEQFF	TGTGCCAGCACCAATGGGGGGAGGACCTACAATGAGCAGTTCTTC
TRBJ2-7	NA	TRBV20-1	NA	CSLKGHSSYEQYF	TGCAGCCTAAAGGGGCATAGCTCCTACGAGCAGTACTTC
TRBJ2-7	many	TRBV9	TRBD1	CASSPRQGASYEQYF	TGTGCCAGCAGCCCTAGACAGGGAGCCTCCTACGAGCAGTACTTC
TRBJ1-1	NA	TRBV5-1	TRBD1	CASSGGQGATEAFF	TGCGCCAGCAGCGGGGGACAGGGGGCAACTGAAGCTTTCTTT
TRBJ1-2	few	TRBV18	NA	CASSPDLSSNYGYTF	TGTGCCAGCTCACCCGACTTAAGTTCTAACTATGGCTACACCTTC
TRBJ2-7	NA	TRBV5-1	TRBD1	CASSATGGGSSYEQYF	TGCGCCAGCAGCGCAACAGGGGGCGGAAGCTCCTACGAGCAGTACTTC
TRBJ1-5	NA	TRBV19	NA	CASSIIAHSNQPQHF	TGTGCCAGTAGTATAATAGCTCATAGCAATCAGCCCCAGCATTTT
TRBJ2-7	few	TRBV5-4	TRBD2	CASSPGLAGVSYEQYF	TGTGCCAGCAGCCCGGGACTAGCGGGCGTCTCCTACGAGCAGTACTTC
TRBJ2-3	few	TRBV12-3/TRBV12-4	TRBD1	CASNPRGTTDTQYF	TGTGCCAGCAATCCCAGGGGGACCACAGATACGCAGTATTTT
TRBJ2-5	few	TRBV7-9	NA	CASSRGKRETQYF	TGTGCCAGCAGCCGCGGGAAACGAGAGACCCAGTACTTC
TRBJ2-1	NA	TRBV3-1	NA	CASSQELGFGQFF	TGTGCCAGCAGCCAAGAATTGGGGTTTGGGCAGTTCTTC